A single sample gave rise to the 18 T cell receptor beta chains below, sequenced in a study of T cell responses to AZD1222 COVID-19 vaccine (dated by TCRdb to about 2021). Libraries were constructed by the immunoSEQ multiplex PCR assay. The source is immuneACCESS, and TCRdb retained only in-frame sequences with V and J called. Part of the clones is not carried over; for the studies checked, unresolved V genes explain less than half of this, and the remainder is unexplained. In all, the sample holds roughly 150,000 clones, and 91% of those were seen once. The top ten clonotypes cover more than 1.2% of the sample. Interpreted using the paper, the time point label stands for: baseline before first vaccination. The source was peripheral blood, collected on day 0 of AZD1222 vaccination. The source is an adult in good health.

CDR3 DNA: TGCAGTGCTAGTGAAAGGGGCAGAGCCAAAAACATTCAGTACTTC. Its translation is CSASERGRAKNIQYF. V gene TRBV20-1 combines with J gene TRBJ2-4; the D gene is possibly TRBD1 (5 bases). This CDR3 region has 15 residues. Trimming shortened V by 3 bases and J by 0 bases, and 12 bases separated the two germline ends. Germline V gives CDR1 DFQATT, CDR2 SNEGSKA (reference sequence).

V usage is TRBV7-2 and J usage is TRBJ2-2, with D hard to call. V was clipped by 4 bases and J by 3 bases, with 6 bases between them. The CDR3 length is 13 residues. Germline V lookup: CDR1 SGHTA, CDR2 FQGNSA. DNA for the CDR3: TGTGCCAGCAGCTCGGGTCACACCGGGGAGCTGTTTTTT. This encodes CASSSGHTGELFF.

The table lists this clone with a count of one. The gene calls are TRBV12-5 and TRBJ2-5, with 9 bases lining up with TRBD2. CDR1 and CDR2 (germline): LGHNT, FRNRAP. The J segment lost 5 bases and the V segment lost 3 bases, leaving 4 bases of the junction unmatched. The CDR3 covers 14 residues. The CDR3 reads CASGFSAGGETQYF. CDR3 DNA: TGTGCTAGTGGTTTTTCAGCGGGAGGCGAGACCCAGTACTTC. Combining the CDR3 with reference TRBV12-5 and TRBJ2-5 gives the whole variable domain DARVTQTPRHKVTEMGQEVTMRCQPILGHNTVFWYRQTMMQGLELLAYFRNRAPLDDSGMPKDRFSAEMPDATLATLKIQPSEPRDSAVYFCASGFSAGGETQYFGPGTRLLVL.

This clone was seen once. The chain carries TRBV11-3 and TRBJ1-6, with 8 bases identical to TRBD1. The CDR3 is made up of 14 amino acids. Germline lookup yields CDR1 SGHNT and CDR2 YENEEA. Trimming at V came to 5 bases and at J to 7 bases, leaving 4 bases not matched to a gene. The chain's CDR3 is CASSQDRENSPLHF. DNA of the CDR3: TGTGCCAGCAGCCAGGACAGGGAGAATTCACCCCTCCACTTT.

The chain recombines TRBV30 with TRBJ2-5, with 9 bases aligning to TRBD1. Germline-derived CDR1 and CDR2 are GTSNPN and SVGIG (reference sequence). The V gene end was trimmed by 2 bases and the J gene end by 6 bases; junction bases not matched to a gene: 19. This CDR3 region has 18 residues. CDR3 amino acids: CAWSPTPGQGALLQTQYF. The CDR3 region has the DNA TGTGCCTGGAGTCCAACCCCGGGACAGGGAGCCTTACTACAGACCCAGTACTTC.

The CDR3 spells CASSLVQGSVTEAFF. CDR3 coding DNA: TGCGCCAGCAGCTTGGTGCAGGGGAGCGTCACTGAAGCTTTCTTT. The V and J genes are TRBV5-1 and TRBJ1-1, with D possibly matching TRBD1 (6 bases). Germline lookup yields CDR1 SGHRS and CDR2 YFSETQ. Trimming took off 0 bases at V and 4 bases at J, with 13 bases between the two ends. CDR3 size: 15 residues.

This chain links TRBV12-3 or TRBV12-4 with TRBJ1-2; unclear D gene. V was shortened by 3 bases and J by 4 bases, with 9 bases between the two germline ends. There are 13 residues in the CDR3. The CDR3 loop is CASSLPGSYGYTF. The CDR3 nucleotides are TGTGCCAGCAGTTTGCCTGGGTCCTATGGCTACACCTTC.

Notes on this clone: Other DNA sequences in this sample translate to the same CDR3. The CDR3 DNA reads TGCGCCAGCAGCCTGGGACAGGTTAATGGCTACACCTTC. Protein sequence: CASSLGQVNGYTF. V and J are TRBV5-1 and TRBJ1-2; 8 bases match TRBD1. The V segment lost 4 bases and the J segment 6 bases; nucleotides outside the gene matches: 5. CDR1 and CDR2 from the germline V gene are SGHRS and YFSETQ. The CDR3 contains 13 residues. Drawing the rest from reference TRBV5-1 and TRBJ1-2, the complete variable domain is KAGVTQTPRYLIKTRGQQVTLSCSPISGHRSVSWYQQTPGQGLQFLFEYFSETQRNKGNFPGRFSGRQFSNSRSEMNVSTLELGDSALYLCASSLGQVNGYTFGSGTRLTVV.

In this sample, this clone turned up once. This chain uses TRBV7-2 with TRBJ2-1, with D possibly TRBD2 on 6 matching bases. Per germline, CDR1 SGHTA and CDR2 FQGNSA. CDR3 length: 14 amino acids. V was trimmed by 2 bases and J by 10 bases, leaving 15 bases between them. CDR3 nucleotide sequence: TGTGCCAGCAGCTTACGAAGAGCGGCGGGGGAGCAGTTCTTC. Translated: CASSLRRAAGEQFF. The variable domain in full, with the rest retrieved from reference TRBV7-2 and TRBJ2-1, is GAGVSQSPSNKVTEKGKDVELRCDPISGHTALYWYRQSLGQGLEFLIYFQGNSAPDKSGLPSDRFSAERTGGSVSTLTIQRTQQEDSAVYLCASSLRRAAGEQFFGPGTRLTVL.

The CDR3 region is CASSQQGGAQHF. The CDR3 region has the DNA TGTGCCAGCAGCCAACAGGGAGGAGCCCAGCATTTT. The chain couples TRBV4-2 to TRBJ1-5, with D perhaps TRBD1 (5 bases). The germline V gene has CDR1 LGHNA and CDR2 YNFKEQ. The CDR3 is 12 amino acids. Trimming stripped 2 bases from V and 11 bases from J, with 10 bases between.

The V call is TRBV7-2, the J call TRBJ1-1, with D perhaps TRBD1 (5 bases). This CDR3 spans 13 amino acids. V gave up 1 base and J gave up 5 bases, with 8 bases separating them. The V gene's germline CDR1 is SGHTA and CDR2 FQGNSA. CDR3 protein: CASSLEGSTEAFF. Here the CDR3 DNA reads TGTGCCAGCAGCTTAGAGGGGTCTACTGAAGCTTTCTTT.

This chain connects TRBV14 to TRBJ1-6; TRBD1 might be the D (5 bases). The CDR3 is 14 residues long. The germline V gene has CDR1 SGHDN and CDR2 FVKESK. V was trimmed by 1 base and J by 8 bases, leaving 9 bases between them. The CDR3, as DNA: TGTGCCAGCAGCCAAGTCAGGGTGCATTCACCCCTCCACTTT. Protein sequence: CASSQVRVHSPLHF.

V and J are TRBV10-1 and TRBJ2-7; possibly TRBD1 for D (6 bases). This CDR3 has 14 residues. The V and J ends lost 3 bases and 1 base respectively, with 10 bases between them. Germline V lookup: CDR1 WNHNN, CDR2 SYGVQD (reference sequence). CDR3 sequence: CASSDQGWSYEQYF. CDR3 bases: TGCGCCAGCAGTGACCAGGGGTGGTCCTACGAGCAGTACTTC.

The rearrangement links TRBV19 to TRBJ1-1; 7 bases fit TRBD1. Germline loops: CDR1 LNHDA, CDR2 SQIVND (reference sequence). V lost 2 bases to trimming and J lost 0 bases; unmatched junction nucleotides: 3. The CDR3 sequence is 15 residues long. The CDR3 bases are TGTGCCAGTAGTATACAGGGGGAGATGAACACTGAAGCTTTCTTT. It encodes CASSIQGEMNTEAFF.

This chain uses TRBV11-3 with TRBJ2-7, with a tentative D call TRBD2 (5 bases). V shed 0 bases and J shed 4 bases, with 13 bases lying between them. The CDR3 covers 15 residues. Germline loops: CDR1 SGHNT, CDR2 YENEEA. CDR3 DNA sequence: TGTGCCAGCAGCTTAGATAGCGTCGAAGGGTACGAGCAGTACTTC. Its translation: CASSLDSVEGYEQYF.

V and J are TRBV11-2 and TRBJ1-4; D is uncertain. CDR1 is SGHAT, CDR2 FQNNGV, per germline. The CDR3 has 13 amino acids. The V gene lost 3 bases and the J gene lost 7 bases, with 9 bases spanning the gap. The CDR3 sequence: CASSLSGSEKLFF. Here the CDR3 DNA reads TGTGCCAGCAGCTTGTCGGGAAGTGAAAAACTGTTTTTT.

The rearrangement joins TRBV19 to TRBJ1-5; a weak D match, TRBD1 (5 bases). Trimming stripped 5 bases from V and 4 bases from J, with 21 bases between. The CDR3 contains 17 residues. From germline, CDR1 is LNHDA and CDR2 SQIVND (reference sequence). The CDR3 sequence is CASSRHSGGATNQPQHF. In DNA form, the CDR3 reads TGTGCCAGTAGTCGACACTCGGGAGGGGCAACGAATCAGCCCCAGCATTTT.

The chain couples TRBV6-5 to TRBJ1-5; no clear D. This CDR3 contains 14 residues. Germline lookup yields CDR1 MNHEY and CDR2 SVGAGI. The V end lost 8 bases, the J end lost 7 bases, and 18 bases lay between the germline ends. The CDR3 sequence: CASSPHREGQPQHF. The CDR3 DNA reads TGTGCCAGCTCGCCCCACCGGGAGGGACAGCCCCAGCATTTT.